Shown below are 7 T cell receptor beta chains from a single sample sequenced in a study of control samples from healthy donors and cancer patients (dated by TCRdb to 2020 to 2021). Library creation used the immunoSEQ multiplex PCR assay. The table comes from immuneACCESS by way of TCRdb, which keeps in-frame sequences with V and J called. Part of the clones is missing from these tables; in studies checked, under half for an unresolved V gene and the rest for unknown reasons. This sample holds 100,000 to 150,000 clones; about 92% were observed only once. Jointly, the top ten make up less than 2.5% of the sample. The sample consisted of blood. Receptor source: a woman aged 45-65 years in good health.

CDR3 nucleotides: TGCGCCAGCAGCTTGGGACAGGGGAAGTACTATGGCTACACCTTC. It translates to CASSLGQGKYYGYTF. The chain is built from TRBV5-1 and TRBJ1-2, with TRBD1 matching over 8 bases. Germline V gene sequence: CDR1 SGHRS, CDR2 YFSETQ. The CDR3 length is 15 residues. Losses at the gene ends were 0 bases for V and 3 bases for J; bases not matched to a gene: 4.

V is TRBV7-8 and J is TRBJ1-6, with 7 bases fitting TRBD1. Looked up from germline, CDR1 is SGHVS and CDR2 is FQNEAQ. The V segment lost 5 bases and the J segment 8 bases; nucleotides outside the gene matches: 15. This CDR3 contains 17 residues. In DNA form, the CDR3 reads TGTGCCAGCAGCCCGATAAGGGGAAGGGACAGACATTCACCCCTCCACTTT. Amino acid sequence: CASSPIRGRDRHSPLHF.

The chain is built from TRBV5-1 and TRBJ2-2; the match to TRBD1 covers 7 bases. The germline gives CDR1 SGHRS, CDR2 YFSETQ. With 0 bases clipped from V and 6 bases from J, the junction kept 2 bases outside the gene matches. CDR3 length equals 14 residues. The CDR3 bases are TGCGCCAGCAGCTTGGGACAGGGCGCCGGGGAGCTGTTTTTT. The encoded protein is CASSLGQGAGELFF.

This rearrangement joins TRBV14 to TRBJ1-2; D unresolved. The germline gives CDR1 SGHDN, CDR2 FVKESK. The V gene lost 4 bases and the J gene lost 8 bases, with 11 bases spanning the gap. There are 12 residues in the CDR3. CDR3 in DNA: TGTGCCAGCAGCCCCCGGACGGGCGGCTACACCTTC. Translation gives CASSPRTGGYTF.

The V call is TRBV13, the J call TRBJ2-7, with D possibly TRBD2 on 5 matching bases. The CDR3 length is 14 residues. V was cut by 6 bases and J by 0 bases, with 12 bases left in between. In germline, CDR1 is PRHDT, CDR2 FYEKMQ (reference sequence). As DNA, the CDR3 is TGTGCCAGCAGACCTGGAGGAGCCTCCTACGAGCAGTACTTC. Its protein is CASRPGGASYEQYF. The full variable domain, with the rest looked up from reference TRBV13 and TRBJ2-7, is AAGVIQSPRHLIKEKRETATLKCYPIPRHDTVYWYQQGPGQDPQFLISFYEKMQSDKGSIPDRFSAQQFSDYHSELNMSSLELGDSALYFCASRPGGASYEQYFGPGTRLTVT.

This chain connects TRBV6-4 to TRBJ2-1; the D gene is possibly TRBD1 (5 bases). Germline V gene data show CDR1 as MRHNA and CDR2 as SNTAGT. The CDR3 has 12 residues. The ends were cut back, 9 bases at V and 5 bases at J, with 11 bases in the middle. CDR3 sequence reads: CARHDRDNEQFF. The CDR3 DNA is TGTGCCAGACACGACAGAGACAATGAGCAGTTCTTC.

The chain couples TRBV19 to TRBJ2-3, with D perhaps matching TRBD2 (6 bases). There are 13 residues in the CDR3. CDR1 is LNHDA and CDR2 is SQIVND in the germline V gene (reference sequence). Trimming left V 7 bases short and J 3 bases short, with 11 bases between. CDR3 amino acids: CASKFGSTDTQYF. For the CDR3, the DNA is TGTGCCAGTAAATTCGGGAGTACAGATACGCAGTATTTT.